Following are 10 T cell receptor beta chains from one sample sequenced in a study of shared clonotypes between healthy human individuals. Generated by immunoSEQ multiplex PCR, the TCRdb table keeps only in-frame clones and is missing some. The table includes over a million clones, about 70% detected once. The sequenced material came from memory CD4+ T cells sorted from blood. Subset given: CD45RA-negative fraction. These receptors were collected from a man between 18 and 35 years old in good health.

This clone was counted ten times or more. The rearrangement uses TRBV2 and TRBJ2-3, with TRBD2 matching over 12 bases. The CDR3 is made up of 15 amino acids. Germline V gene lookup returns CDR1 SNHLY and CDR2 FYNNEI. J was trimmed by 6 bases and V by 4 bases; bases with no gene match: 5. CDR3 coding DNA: TGTGCCAGCAGTGCGCCTAGCGGGAGGGAGGATACGCAGTATTTT. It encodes CASSAPSGREDTQYF.

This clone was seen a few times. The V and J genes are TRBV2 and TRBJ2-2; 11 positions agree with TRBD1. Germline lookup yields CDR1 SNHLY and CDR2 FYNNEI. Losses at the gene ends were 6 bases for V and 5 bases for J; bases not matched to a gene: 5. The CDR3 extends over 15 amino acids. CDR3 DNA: TGTGCCAGCAGAGGCCGGGACAGGGGGACCGGGGAGCTGTTTTTT. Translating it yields CASRGRDRGTGELFF.

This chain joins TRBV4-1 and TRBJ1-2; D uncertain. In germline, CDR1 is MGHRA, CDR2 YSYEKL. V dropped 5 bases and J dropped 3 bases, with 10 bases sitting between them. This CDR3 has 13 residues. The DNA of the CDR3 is TGCGCCAGCAGCTCCGAGAGACACTATGGCTACACCTTC. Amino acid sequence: CASSSERHYGYTF.

Here the CDR3 DNA reads TGTGCTAGTGGTTTGCGACCGGGACAGAGCAATGAGCAGTTCTTC. Amino acids: CASGLRPGQSNEQFF. The chain employs TRBV12-5 and TRBJ2-1; 7 bases line up with TRBD1. The V gene's germline CDR1 is LGHNT and CDR2 FRNRAP. The V gene end was trimmed by 2 bases and the J gene end by 6 bases; junction bases not matched to a gene: 7. The CDR3 runs to 15 residues.

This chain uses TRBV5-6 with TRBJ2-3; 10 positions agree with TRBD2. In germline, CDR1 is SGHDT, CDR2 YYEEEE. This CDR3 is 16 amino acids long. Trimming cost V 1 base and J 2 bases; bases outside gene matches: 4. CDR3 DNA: TGTGCCAGCAGCTTGTATCTAGCGGGAGTCACAGATACGCAGTATTTT. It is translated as CASSLYLAGVTDTQYF.

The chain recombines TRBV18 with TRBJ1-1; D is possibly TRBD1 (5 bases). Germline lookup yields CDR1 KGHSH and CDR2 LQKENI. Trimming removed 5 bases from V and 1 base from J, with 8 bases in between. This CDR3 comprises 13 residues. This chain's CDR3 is CASSARENTEAFF. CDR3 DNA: TGTGCCAGCTCAGCCAGGGAGAACACTGAAGCTTTCTTT.

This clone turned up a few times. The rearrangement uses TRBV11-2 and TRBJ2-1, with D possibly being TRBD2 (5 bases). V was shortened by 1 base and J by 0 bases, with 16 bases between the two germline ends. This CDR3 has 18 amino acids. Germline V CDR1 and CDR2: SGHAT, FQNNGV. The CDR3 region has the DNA TGTGCCAGCAGCTTAGCGGGCGGGTTCTACTACTCCTACAATGAGCAGTTCTTC. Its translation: CASSLAGGFYYSYNEQFF.

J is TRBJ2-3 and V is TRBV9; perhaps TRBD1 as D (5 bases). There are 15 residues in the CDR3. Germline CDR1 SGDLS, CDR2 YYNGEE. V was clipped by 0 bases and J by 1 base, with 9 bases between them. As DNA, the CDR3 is TGTGCCAGCAGCGTAGTCCCAGGGCGCACAGATACGCAGTATTTT. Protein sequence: CASSVVPGRTDTQYF.

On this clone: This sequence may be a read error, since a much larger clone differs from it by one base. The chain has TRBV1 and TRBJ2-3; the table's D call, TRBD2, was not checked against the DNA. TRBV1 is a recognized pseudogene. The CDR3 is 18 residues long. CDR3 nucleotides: TGCACCAGCAGCCAAACGAGGGGCCAAATAACTAGCCCAGATACGCAGTATTTT. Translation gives CTSSQTRGQITSPDTQYF.

Here the CDR3 DNA reads TGTGCCAGCAGCTTAGTGGCATCGGGACAGGGGGTAGAGACCCAGTACTTC. Translated: CASSLVASGQGVETQYF. The rearrangement uses TRBV7-2 and TRBJ2-5; 11 bases fit TRBD1. The CDR3 contains 17 residues. Germline V CDR1 and CDR2: SGHTA, FQGNSA. Trimming removed 1 base from V and 4 bases from J; junction bases left unmatched: 8. The whole variable domain, remainder taken from reference TRBV7-2 and TRBJ2-5, is GAGVSQSPSNKVTEKGKDVELRCDPISGHTALYWYRQSLGQGLEFLIYFQGNSAPDKSGLPSDRFSAERTGGSVSTLTIQRTQQEDSAVYLCASSLVASGQGVETQYFGPGTRLLVL.